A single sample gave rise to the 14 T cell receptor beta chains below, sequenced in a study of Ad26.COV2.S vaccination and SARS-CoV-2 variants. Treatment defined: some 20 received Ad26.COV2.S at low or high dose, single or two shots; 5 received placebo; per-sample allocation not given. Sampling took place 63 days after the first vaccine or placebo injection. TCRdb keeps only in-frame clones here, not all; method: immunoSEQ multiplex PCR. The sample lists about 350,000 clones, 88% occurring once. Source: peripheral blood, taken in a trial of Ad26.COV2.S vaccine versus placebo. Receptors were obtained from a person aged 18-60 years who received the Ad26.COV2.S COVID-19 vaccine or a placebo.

The CDR3 loop is CAWSLTFGEKLFF. The CDR3 DNA follows: TGTGCCTGGAGTTTAACCTTTGGGGAAAAACTGTTTTTT. V is TRBV30 and J is TRBJ1-4; D is unresolved. V shed 2 bases and J shed 8 bases, with 12 bases lying between them. This CDR3 has 13 amino acids. CDR1 GTSNPN and CDR2 SVGIG come from the germline V gene (reference sequence).

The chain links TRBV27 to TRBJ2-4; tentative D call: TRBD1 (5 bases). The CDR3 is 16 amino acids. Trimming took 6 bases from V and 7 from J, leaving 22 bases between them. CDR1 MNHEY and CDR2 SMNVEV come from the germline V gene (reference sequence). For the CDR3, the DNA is TGTGCCAGCAGAACGTACACTCAGGGTTTCGGTAACATTCAGTACTTC. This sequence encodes CASRTYTQGFGNIQYF.

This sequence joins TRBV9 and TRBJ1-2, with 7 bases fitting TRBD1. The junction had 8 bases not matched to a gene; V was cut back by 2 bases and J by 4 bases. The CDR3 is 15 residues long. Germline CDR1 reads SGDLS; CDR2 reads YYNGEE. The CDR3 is CASSVRQGPSYGYTF. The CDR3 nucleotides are TGTGCCAGCAGCGTTCGACAGGGCCCTAGCTATGGCTACACCTTC.

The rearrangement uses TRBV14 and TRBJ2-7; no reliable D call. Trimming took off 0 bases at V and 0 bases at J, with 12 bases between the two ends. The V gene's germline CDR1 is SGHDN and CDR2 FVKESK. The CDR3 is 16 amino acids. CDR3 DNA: TGTGCCAGCAGCCAAGATCACTGGCGGACCTCCTACGAGCAGTACTTC. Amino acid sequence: CASSQDHWRTSYEQYF.

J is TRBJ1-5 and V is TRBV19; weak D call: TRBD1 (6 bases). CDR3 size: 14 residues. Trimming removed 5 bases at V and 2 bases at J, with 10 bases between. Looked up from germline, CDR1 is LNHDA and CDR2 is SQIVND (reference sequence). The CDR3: CASSQGSGNQPQHF. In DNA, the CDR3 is TGTGCCAGTAGTCAGGGGTCGGGCAATCAGCCCCAGCATTTT. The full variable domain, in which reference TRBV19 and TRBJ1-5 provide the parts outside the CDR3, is DGGITQSPKYLFRKEGQNVTLSCEQNLNHDAMYWYRQDPGQGLRLIYYSQIVNDFQKGDIAEGYSVSREKKESFPLTVTSAQKNPTAFYLCASSQGSGNQPQHFGDGTRLSIL.

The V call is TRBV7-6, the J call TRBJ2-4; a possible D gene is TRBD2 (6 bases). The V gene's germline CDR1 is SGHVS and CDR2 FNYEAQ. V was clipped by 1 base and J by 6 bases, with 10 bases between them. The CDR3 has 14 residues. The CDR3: CASSLGGLPNIQYF. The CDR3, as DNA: TGTGCCAGCAGCTTAGGGGGACTCCCAAACATTCAGTACTTC.

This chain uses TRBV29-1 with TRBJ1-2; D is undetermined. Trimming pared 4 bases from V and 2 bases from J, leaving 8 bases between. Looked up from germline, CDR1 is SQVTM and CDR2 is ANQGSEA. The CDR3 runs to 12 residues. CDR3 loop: CSVGSNNYGYTF. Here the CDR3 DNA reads TGCAGCGTTGGGAGCAACAACTATGGCTACACCTTC.

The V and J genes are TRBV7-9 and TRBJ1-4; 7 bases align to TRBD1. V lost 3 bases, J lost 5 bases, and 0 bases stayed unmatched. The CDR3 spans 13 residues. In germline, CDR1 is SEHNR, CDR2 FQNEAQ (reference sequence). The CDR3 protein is CASSLTGNEKLFF. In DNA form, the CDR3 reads TGTGCCAGCAGCTTGACAGGGAATGAAAAACTGTTTTTT.

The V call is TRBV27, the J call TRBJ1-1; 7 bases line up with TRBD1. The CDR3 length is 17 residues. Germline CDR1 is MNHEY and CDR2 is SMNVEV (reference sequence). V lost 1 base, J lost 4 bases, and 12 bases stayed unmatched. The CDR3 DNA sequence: TGTGCCAGCAGTTTATTGTGGTCGGGGACAGTCAGCACTGAAGCTTTCTTT. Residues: CASSLLWSGTVSTEAFF.

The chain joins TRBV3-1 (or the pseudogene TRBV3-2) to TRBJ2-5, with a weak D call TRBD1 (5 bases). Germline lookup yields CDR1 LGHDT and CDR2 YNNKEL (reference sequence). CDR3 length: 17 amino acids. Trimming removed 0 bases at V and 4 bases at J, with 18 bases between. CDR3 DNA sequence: TGTGCCAGCAGCCAAGATTTTATAGGGGTTTCGGGAGAGACCCAGTACTTC. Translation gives CASSQDFIGVSGETQYF.

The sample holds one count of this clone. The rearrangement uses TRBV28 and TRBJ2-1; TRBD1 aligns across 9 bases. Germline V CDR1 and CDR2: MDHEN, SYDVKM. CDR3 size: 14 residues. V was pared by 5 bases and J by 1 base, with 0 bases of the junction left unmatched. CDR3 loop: CASSGQGSYNEQFF. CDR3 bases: TGTGCCAGCAGTGGACAGGGGTCCTACAATGAGCAGTTCTTC.

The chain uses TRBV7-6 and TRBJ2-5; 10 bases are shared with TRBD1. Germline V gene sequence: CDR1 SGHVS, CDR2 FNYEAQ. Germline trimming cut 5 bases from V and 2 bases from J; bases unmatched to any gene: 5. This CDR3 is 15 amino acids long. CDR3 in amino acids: CASSQGTGVQETQYF. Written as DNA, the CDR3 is TGTGCCAGCAGCCAGGGGACAGGGGTGCAAGAGACCCAGTACTTC.

The CDR3 is CASSLAGTGLMMGYTF. The CDR3 coding sequence is TGTGCCAGCAGTTTGGCCGGGACAGGGCTCATGATGGGCTACACCTTC. The rearrangement joins TRBV28 to TRBJ1-2; 9 nucleotides align to TRBD1. The CDR3 loop spans 16 amino acids. The V segment lost 3 bases and the J segment 8 bases; nucleotides outside the gene matches: 13. Germline CDR1 is MDHEN and CDR2 is SYDVKM.

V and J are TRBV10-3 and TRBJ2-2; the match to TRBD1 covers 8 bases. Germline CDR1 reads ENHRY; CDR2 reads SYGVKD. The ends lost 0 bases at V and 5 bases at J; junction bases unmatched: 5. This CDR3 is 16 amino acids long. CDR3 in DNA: TGTGCCATCAGTGAGTCAACAGGGGGACGGACCGGGGAGCTGTTTTTT. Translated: CAISESTGGRTGELFF.